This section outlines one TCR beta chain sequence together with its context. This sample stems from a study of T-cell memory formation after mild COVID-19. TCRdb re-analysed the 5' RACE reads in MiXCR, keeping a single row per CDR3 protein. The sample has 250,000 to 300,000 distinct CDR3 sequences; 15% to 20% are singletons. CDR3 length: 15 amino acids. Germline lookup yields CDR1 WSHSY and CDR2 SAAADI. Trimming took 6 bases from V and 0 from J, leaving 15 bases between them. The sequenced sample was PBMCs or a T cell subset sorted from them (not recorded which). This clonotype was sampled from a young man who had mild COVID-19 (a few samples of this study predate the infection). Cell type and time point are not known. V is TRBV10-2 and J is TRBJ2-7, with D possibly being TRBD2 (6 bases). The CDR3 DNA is TGCGCCAGCAGGAGACTGGGGGGAAGCTCCTACGAGCAGTACTTC. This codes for CASRRLGGSSYEQYF.